Each of the 8 T cell receptor beta chains below was sequenced from the same sample in a study of shared clonotypes between healthy human individuals. Method: immunoSEQ multiplex PCR; TCRdb's copy keeps in-frame clones and lacks some. Here the sample spans roughly 2,000,000 clones, around 93% being singletons. The naive CD8 fraction comprised CD45RO-negative cells positively selected for CCR7 and excluded terminally differentiated effector memory CD45RA+ cells. The sequenced sample was naive CD8+ T cells from PBMCs. These receptors were taken from a man aged 18 to 35 in good health. Some clones in this sample may be carry-over from other donors' samples.

This chain links TRBV27 with TRBJ2-3; D unclear. Germline V lookup: CDR1 MNHEY, CDR2 SMNVEV (reference sequence). The germline V and J ends were trimmed by 3 bases and 2 bases, with 15 bases remaining between them. The CDR3 is 16 amino acids. CDR3 coding DNA: TGTGCCAGCAGTTTCCATCCGGGTGCGAACACAGATACGCAGTATTTT. Amino acids: CASSFHPGANTDTQYF.

The chain recombines TRBV28 with TRBJ2-7; TRBD2 matches at 10 bases. CDR3 length: 18 residues. The V gene end was trimmed by 5 bases and the J gene end by 2 bases; junction bases not matched to a gene: 15. From germline, CDR1 is MDHEN and CDR2 SYDVKM. CDR3 nucleotides: TGTGCCAGCAGTACGCTTACTAGGGAGCGGGAGGGCCCCTACGAGCAGTACTTC. It encodes CASSTLTREREGPYEQYF.

The chain has TRBV7-8 and TRBJ2-2, with 8 bases aligning to TRBD2. V shed 4 bases and J 0 bases; nucleotides not matched to a gene: 7. The CDR3 sequence is 17 residues long. The germline V gene encodes CDR1 SGHVS and CDR2 FQNEAQ. The CDR3 spells CASSYTLSGTNTGELFF. Here the CDR3 DNA reads TGTGCCAGCAGCTATACTCTTAGCGGGACGAACACCGGGGAGCTGTTTTTT.

This clone was seen only once. This chain links TRBV5-1 with TRBJ1-1, with 8 positions matching TRBD1. In germline, CDR1 is SGHRS, CDR2 YFSETQ. The trim removed 2 bases at V and 5 bases at J, leaving 5 bases unmatched. This CDR3 comprises 14 residues. This CDR3 reads CASSFRQGPTEAFF. The CDR3 nucleotides read TGCGCCAGCAGCTTCAGACAGGGGCCAACTGAAGCTTTCTTT. The full variable domain, with the rest looked up from reference TRBV5-1 and TRBJ1-1, is KAGVTQTPRYLIKTRGQQVTLSCSPISGHRSVSWYQQTPGQGLQFLFEYFSETQRNKGNFPGRFSGRQFSNSRSEMNVSTLELGDSALYLCASSFRQGPTEAFFGQGTRLTVV.

V gene TRBV28 combines with J gene TRBJ1-1; no firm D call. The CDR3 covers 15 residues. Deletions cut 5 bases from V and 4 bases from J, with 17 bases between. Germline CDR1 and CDR2: MDHEN and SYDVKM. CDR3 sequence (DNA): TGTGCCAGCAGTCCCCCACTCAACAGAGTCACTGAAGCTTTCTTT. Its translation is CASSPPLNRVTEAFF.

The gene calls are TRBV7-6 and TRBJ2-2; D might be TRBD1 (6 bases). Germline loops: CDR1 SGHVS, CDR2 FNYEAQ. With 5 bases removed from V and 4 bases from J, the gap between germline ends came to 17 bases. This CDR3 is built from 16 residues. The CDR3 here is CASSPWARGGTGELFF. The CDR3 nucleotides are TGTGCCAGCAGCCCCTGGGCCCGAGGGGGCACCGGGGAGCTGTTTTTT. Looking up the rest from reference TRBV7-6 and TRBJ2-2 gives the full variable domain: GAGVSQSPRYKVTKRGQDVALRCDPISGHVSLYWYRQALGQGPEFLTYFNYEAQQDKSGLPNDRFSAERPEGSISTLTIQRTEQRDSAMYRCASSPWARGGTGELFFGEGSRLTVL.

Concerning this clone: This sample also contains other DNA sequences that code for the same CDR3. V is TRBV7-9 and J is TRBJ1-1; the D gene is possibly TRBD1 (5 bases). V lost 6 bases and J lost 4, with 9 bases in between. The CDR3 spans 12 residues. Germline loops: CDR1 SEHNR, CDR2 FQNEAQ (reference sequence). In DNA form, the CDR3 reads TGTGCCAGCAGGGACGGGGGCACTGAAGCTTTCTTT. Translation gives CASRDGGTEAFF.

The chain links TRBV25-1 to TRBJ2-2; D not certain. With 1 base removed from V and 4 bases from J, the gap between germline ends came to 10 bases. Germline CDR1 is MGHDK and CDR2 is SYGVNS. This CDR3 contains 15 residues. CDR3 amino acids: CASSEFRTATGELFF. The CDR3 DNA reads as TGTGCCAGCAGTGAATTTCGAACAGCCACCGGGGAGCTGTTTTTT. Supplemented by reference TRBV25-1 and TRBJ2-2, the full variable domain reads EADIYQTPRYLVIGTGKKITLECSQTMGHDKMYWYQQDPGMELHLIHYSYGVNSTEKGDLSSESTVSRIRTEHFPLTLESARPSHTSQYLCASSEFRTATGELFFGEGSRLTVL.